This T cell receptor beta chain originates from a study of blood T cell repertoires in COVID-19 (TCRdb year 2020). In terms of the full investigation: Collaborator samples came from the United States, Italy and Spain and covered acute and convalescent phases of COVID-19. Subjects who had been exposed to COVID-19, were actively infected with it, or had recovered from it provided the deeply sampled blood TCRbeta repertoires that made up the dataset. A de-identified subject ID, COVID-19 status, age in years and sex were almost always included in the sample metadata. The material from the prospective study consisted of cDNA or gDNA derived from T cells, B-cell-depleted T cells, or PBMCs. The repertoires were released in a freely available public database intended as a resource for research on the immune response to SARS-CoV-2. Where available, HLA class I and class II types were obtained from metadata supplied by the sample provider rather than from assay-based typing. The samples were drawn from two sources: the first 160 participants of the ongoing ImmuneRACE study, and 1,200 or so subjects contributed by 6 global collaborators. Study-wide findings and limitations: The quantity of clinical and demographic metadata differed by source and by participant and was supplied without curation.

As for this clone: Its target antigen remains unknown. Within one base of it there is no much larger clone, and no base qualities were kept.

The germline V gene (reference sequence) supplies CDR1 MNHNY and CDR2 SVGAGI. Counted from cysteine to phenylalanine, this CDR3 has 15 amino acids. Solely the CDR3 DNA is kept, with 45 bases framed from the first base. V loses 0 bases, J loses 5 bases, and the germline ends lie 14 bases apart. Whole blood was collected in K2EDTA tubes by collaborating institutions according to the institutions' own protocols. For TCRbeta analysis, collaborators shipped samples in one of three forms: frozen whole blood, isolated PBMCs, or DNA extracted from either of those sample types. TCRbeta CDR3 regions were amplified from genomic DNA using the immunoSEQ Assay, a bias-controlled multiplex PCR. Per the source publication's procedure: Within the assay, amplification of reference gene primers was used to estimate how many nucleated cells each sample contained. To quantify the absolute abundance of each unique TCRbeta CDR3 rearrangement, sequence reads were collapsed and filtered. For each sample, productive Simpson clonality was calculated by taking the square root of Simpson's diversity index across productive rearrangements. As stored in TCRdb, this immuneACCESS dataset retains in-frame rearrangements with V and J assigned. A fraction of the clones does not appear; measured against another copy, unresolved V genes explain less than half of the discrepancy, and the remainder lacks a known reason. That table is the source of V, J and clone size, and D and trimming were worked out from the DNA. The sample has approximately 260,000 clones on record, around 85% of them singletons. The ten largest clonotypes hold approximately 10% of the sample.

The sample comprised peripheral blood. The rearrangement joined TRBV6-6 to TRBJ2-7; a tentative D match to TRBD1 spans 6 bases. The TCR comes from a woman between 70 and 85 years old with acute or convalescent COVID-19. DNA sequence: TGTGCCAGCAGTTACTCCCCCAGGGGAAGCGACGAGCAGTACTTC. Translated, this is CASSYSPRGSDEQYF.